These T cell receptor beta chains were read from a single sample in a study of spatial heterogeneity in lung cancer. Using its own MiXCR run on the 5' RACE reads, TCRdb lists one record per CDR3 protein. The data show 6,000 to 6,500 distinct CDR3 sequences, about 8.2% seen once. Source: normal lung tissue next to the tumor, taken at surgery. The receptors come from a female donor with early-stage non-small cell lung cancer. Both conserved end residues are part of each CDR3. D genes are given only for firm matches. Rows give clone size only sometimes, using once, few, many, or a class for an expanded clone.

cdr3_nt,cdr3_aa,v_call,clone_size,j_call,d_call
TGTGCCAGCAGCTTAGAGAGGGGAGATACGCAGTATTTT,CASSLERGDTQYF,TRBV7-6,.,TRBJ2-3,.
TGTGCCAGCAGGTTTTGGCAACCGGGACAGCCGAACACTGAAGCTTTCTTT,CASRFWQPGQPNTEAFF,TRBV6-5,medium-sized,TRBJ1-1,TRBD1
TGTGCCAGCAGCCCAGGTTCCCACAGCTATGGCTACACCTTC,CASSPGSHSYGYTF,TRBV3-1,medium-sized,TRBJ1-2,.
TGTGCCAGCAGCTTAATTGTCTTTCTCCCGGGGAGCTCCTACAATGAGCAGTTCTTC,CASSLIVFLPGSSYNEQFF,TRBV7-3,medium-sized,TRBJ2-1,.
TGTGCCAGCAGCTTTCGACAGGGGGGTGCGAACACTGAAGCTTTCTTT,CASSFRQGGANTEAFF,TRBV7-2,.,TRBJ1-1,TRBD1
TGCAGCGTTTGGAGGGGGAGGACTGAAGCTTTCTTT,CSVWRGRTEAFF,TRBV29-1,many,TRBJ1-1,.
TGCGCCAGCAGCTTGGAACAGCTGAGCTCCTACAATGAGCAGTTCTTC,CASSLEQLSSYNEQFF,TRBV5-1,many,TRBJ2-1,.
TGTGCCAGCAGTTTGGAACAGGTTGCGGGTGGCTACACCTTC,CASSLEQVAGGYTF,TRBV28,many,TRBJ1-2,.
TGTGCCAGCAGCGGGGGACAGGGCAATCAGCCCCAGCATTTT,CASSGGQGNQPQHF,TRBV11-2,many,TRBJ1-5,TRBD1
TGTGCCAGCACTCTAGCCAAGACCCAGCCCCAGCATTTT,CASTLAKTQPQHF,TRBV6-6,few,TRBJ1-5,.
TGTGCCAGCAGCCAAGAATGGGGAGGGACAGATACGCAGTATTTT,CASSQEWGGTDTQYF,TRBV4-2,.,TRBJ2-3,TRBD2
TGTGCCAGCAGACGTACCGCTTTTGGGGCCGGGAATGAGCAGTTCTTC,CASRRTAFGAGNEQFF,TRBV12-3/TRBV12-4,many,TRBJ2-1,.
TGTGCCAGCACCCCCGGCGAGGGAAGGATTTCACCCCTCCACTTT,CASTPGEGRISPLHF,TRBV6-2/TRBV6-3,large,TRBJ1-6,.
TGTGCCAGCAGTTGGAGTAGCGGGGGGGCCAAGTTCGAGCAGTACTTC,CASSWSSGGAKFEQYF,TRBV7-2,few,TRBJ2-7,TRBD2
TGCGCCGCACACTGGACAGGGGCTTCGTATGGGCAGTACTTC,CAAHWTGASYGQYF,TRBV10-1,.,TRBJ2-7,TRBD1
TGTGCCAGCAGCCTTCCCAGGGGTGCCAATGAGCAGTTCTTC,CASSLPRGANEQFF,TRBV6-1,.,TRBJ2-1,.
TGTGCCAGCAGTCTAGGACCCATGTACTCACCCCTCCACTTT,CASSLGPMYSPLHF,TRBV25-1,medium-sized,TRBJ1-6,.
TGTGCCAGCAGAGCACCCCGCGGGGGGGCGAATGAAGCTTTCTTT,CASRAPRGGANEAFF,TRBV5-6,many,TRBJ1-1,.
TGTGCCTGGAGTGTAAACCTACGGTATGGCTACACCTTC,CAWSVNLRYGYTF,TRBV30,medium-sized,TRBJ1-2,.
TGTGCCAGCAGTGTGGCAACAGGGCTGTTCTTC,CASSVATGLFF,TRBV2,many,TRBJ2-1,.
TGTGCCAGCAGCTTGGTACAGGGAGGGGGCTACACCTTC,CASSLVQGGGYTF,TRBV5-5,medium-sized,TRBJ1-2,.
TGTGCCAGCAGCGTGGGATCCGGGGCTAGCGGGGAGAATGAGCAGTTCTTC,CASSVGSGASGENEQFF,TRBV9,.,TRBJ2-1,TRBD2
TGTGCCAGCAGTAGCCCAGGGACTAGCGGAGAGACCCAGTACTTC,CASSSPGTSGETQYF,TRBV6-5,medium-sized,TRBJ2-5,TRBD2
TGTGCCAGCAGCGTAGGACTAGCCAAAGAGACCCAGTACTTC,CASSVGLAKETQYF,TRBV9,medium-sized,TRBJ2-5,TRBD2
TGTGCCAGCAGCTTTTCTAGATCGGTAGATACGCAGTATTTT,CASSFSRSVDTQYF,TRBV7-2,few,TRBJ2-3,.
TGTGCCAGCAGTTTATGGGCACAGGGGCTAAAAGAGACCCAGTACTTC,CASSLWAQGLKETQYF,TRBV28,few,TRBJ2-5,TRBD1
TGCGCCAGCAGCTTGCAGCGGGGGGCTCGAGAGACCCAGTACTTC,CASSLQRGARETQYF,TRBV5-1,.,TRBJ2-5,TRBD2
TGTGCCACAGCGGGGGCCCCTGGCGAGCAGTACTTC,CATAGAPGEQYF,TRBV19,.,TRBJ2-7,TRBD2
TGCGCCAGCAGCTTGGGGCTAGCGGGAATCACAGATACGCAGTATTTT,CASSLGLAGITDTQYF,TRBV5-1,few,TRBJ2-3,TRBD2
TGCAGTGCAAGTGCCCCTGCCTCTGGAAACACCATATATTTT,CSASAPASGNTIYF,TRBV20-1,many,TRBJ1-3,.
TGTGCCAGCAGCCGTGGGGTAGGGATCTCCTATAATTCACCCCTCCACTTT,CASSRGVGISYNSPLHF,TRBV5-6,medium-sized,TRBJ1-6,.
TGTGCCAGTGTTCCGGGACAGAGCTCCTACGAGCAGTACTTC,CASVPGQSSYEQYF,TRBV6-9,many,TRBJ2-7,TRBD1
TGTGCCAGCAGCTTTCAGCGTGAGCAGTTCTTC,CASSFQREQFF,TRBV5-4,medium-sized,TRBJ2-1,.
TGTGCCAGCAGTTACTCAGGACTCACTCGGGATACGCAGTATTTT,CASSYSGLTRDTQYF,TRBV6-2/TRBV6-3,medium-sized,TRBJ2-3,.
TGCAGTGCCCCCCGGGCTAGCGGGTACAATGAGCAGTTCTTC,CSAPRASGYNEQFF,TRBV20-1,many,TRBJ2-1,TRBD2
TGTGCCAGCAGCCAAGTCTTCGGAGATACGCAGTATTTT,CASSQVFGDTQYF,TRBV3-1,.,TRBJ2-3,.
TGTGCCAGCAGTGAAGCCCGGCTTTCCACAGATACGCAGTATTTT,CASSEARLSTDTQYF,TRBV6-1,many,TRBJ2-3,.
TGTGCCAGCAGCTCGCTGGGACATCGGACGAACACCGGGGAGCTGTTTTTT,CASSSLGHRTNTGELFF,TRBV7-8,.,TRBJ2-2,.
TGCAGTGCTAGAGATCGGGCCAGCGGGGGTTTTCTGGTTCGCAATGAGCAGTTCTTC,CSARDRASGGFLVRNEQFF,TRBV20-1,few,TRBJ2-1,TRBD2
TGTGCCAGCAGCCCCAGGGGGCCGATGGAGACCCAGTACTTC,CASSPRGPMETQYF,TRBV5-5,medium-sized,TRBJ2-5,TRBD1
TGTGCCAGCAGTGAAGCGGGGGGCTATGGCTACACCTTC,CASSEAGGYGYTF,TRBV6-1,medium-sized,TRBJ1-2,.
TGTGCCAGCAGCTTAGGAGGGGGGATTATAACTGAAGCTTTCTTT,CASSLGGGIITEAFF,TRBV7-9,.,TRBJ1-1,.
TGTGCCAGCAGTCGAACTAGCGGGGGTCTATCCTACAATGAGCAGTTCTTC,CASSRTSGGLSYNEQFF,TRBV2,medium-sized,TRBJ2-1,TRBD2
TGCGCCAGCACCTCCGGGTCAACTAATGAAAAACTGTTTTTT,CASTSGSTNEKLFF,TRBV5-1,many,TRBJ1-4,.
TGTGCCAGCACAACAGGGCGGTGGTACGAGCAGTACTTC,CASTTGRWYEQYF,TRBV6-1,few,TRBJ2-7,.
TGTGCCAGCAGCTTAGCTCCGCCCGGCTCACCCCTCCACTTT,CASSLAPPGSPLHF,TRBV11-2,medium-sized,TRBJ1-6,.
TGTGCCAGCAGTCAAACTCAGGGCTCTGAAGCTTTCTTT,CASSQTQGSEAFF,TRBV6-1,.,TRBJ1-1,.
TGTGCCAGTAGTATGGATAAATTACAGGGTGGGTCCTACAATGAGCAGTTCTTC,CASSMDKLQGGSYNEQFF,TRBV19,medium-sized,TRBJ2-1,.
TGTGCCAGCAGCACCCCCTCGGAAAAACTGTTTTTT,CASSTPSEKLFF,TRBV3-1,few,TRBJ1-4,.
TGTGCCAGCAGTCTCGGGTCCCCCTACGAGCAGTACTTC,CASSLGSPYEQYF,TRBV28,.,TRBJ2-7,.
TGCGCCAGCAGCTTGCAGTGGGATACTGAAGCTTTCTTT,CASSLQWDTEAFF,TRBV5-1,few,TRBJ1-1,.
TGTGCCAGCAGCTTAGTGACAGAAGAGACCCAGTACTTC,CASSLVTEETQYF,TRBV7-9,medium-sized,TRBJ2-5,.